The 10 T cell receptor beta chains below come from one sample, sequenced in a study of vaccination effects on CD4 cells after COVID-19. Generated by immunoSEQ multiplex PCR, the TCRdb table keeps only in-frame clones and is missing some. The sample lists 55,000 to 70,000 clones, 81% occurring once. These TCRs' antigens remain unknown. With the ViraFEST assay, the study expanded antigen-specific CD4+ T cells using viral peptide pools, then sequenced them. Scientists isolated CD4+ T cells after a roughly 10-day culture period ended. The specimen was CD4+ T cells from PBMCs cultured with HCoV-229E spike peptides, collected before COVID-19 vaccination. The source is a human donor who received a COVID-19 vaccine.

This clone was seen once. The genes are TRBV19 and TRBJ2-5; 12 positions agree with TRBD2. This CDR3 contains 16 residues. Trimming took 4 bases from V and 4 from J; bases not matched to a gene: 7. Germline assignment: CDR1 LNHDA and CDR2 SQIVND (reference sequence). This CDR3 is CASSSLTSGGRETQYF. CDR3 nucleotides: TGTGCCAGTAGTAGCCTGACTAGCGGGGGAAGAGAGACCCAGTACTTC.

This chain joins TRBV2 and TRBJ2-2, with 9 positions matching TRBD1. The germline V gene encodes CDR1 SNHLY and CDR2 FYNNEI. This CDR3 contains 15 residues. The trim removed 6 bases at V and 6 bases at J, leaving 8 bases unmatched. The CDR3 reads CASRLSTGGSGELFF. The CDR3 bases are TGTGCCAGCAGACTCTCGACAGGGGGGTCCGGGGAGCTGTTTTTT.

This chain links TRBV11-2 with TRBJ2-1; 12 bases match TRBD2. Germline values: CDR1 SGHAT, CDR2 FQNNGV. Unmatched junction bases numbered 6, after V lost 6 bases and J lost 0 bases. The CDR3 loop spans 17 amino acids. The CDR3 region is CASRASGGEISYNEQFF. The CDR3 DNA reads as TGTGCCAGCAGAGCTAGCGGGGGGGAAATCTCCTACAATGAGCAGTTCTTC.

CDR3 sequence reads: CASSFSGRDNEKLFF. The DNA of the CDR3 is TGCGCCAGCAGCTTCTCCGGCAGGGATAATGAAAAACTGTTTTTT. The chain links TRBV5-1 to TRBJ1-4, with a tentative D call TRBD1 (5 bases). This CDR3 is 15 amino acids long. The V end lost 2 bases, the J end lost 4 bases, and 12 bases lay between the germline ends. Germline V CDR1 and CDR2: SGHRS, YFSETQ.

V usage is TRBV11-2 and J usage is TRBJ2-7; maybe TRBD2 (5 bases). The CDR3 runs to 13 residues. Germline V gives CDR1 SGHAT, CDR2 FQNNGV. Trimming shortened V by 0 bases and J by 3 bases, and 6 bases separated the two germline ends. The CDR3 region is CASSLDRGYEQYV. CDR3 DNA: TGTGCCAGCAGCTTAGATCGGGGCTACGAGCAGTACGTC.

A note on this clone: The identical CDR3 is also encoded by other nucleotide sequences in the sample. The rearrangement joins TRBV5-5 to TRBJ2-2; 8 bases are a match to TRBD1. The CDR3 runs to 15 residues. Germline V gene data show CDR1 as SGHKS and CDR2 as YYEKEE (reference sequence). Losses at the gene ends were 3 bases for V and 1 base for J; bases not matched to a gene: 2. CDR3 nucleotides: TGTGCCAGCAGCTCAGGGACAGGGAACACCGGGGAGCTGTTTTTT. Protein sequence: CASSSGTGNTGELFF.

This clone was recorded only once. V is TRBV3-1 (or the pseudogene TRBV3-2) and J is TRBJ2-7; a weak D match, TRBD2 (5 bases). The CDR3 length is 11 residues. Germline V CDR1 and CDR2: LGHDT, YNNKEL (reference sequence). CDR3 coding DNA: TGTGCCAGCAGCCAACCGGGGTCGAGTATGGTC. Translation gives CASSQPGSSMV.

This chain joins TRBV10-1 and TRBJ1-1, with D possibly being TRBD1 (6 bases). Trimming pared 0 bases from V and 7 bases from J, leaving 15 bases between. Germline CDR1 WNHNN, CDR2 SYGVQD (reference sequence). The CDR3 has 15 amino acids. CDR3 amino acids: CASSESGGREHEAFF. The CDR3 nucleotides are TGCGCCAGCAGTGAGTCAGGGGGGCGTGAACATGAAGCTTTCTTT.

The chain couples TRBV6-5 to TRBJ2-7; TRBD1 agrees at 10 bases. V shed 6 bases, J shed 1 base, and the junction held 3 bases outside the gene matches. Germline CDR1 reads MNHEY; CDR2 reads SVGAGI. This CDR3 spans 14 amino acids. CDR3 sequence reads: CASRRTGGSYEQYV. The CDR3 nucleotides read TGTGCCAGCAGAAGGACAGGGGGATCCTACGAGCAGTACGTC.

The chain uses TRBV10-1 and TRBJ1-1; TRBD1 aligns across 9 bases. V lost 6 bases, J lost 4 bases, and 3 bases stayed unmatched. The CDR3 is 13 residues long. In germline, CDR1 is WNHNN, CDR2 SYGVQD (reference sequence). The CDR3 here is CASSRDRATEAFF. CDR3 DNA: TGCGCCAGCAGCAGGGACAGGGCCACTGAAGCTTTCTTT.